The text below deals with one T cell receptor (beta chain). Repertoires were generated with immunoSEQ multiplex PCR, while TCRdb's copy carries only in-frame clones and drops some. This table has more than 70,000 clones, more than 85% appearing once. The data belong to a study of control samples from healthy donors and cancer patients. V dropped 4 bases and J dropped 2 bases, with 11 bases sitting between them. The CDR3 runs to 14 residues. The V gene's germline CDR1 is SGHDN and CDR2 FVKESK. The sequenced material came from blood. The receptor was derived from a woman between 25 and 40 years old in good health. The chain has TRBV14 and TRBJ1-2; weak D call: TRBD1 (5 bases). The chain's CDR3 is CASSPGTSNYGYTF. The CDR3 DNA sequence: TGTGCCAGCAGCCCGGGGACCTCCAACTATGGCTACACCTTC. The full variable domain, in which reference TRBV14 and TRBJ1-2 provide the parts outside the CDR3, is EAGVTQFPSHSVIEKGQTVTLRCDPISGHDNLYWYRRVMGKEIKFLLHFVKESKQDESGMPNNRFLAERTGGTYSTLKVQPAELEDSGVYFCASSPGTSNYGYTFGSGTRLTVV.